This record looks at one T cell receptor beta chain sequence and its context. CDR3 length: 16 amino acids. V was clipped by 8 bases and J by 2 bases, with 18 bases between them. Germline assignment: CDR1 MNHEY and CDR2 SMNVEV (reference sequence). Sequenced by immunoSEQ multiplex PCR; TCRdb stores in-frame clones only, minus some. The sample carries approximately 84,000 clones, around 82% recorded once. The entry originates in a study of control samples from healthy donors and cancer patients. Sequenced input: blood. The TCR comes from a woman in her fifties or sixties in good health. The chain joins TRBV27 to TRBJ2-2; D could derive from TRBD1 or TRBD2 (5 bases each). The CDR3 nucleotides read TGTGCCAGCGGACGAACCGGGACGATAAACACCGGGGAGCTGTTTTTT. Translated, it gives CASGRTGTINTGELFF.